Given below is one T cell receptor beta chain in context. Within the sample, other DNA sequences also encode this same CDR3. This sample is part of a study of blood T cell repertoires in COVID-19. Looking at the study overall: PBMCs, B-cell-depleted T cells, or T cells provided the cDNA or gDNA that made up the material.

The V gene's germline CDR1 is MNHNS and CDR2 SASEGT. CDR3 length: 13 residues. The V gene lost 1 base and the J gene lost 4 bases, with 7 bases spanning the gap. Using immunoSEQ multiplex PCR, the repertoire was profiled, and TCRdb retains in-frame clones only, with some absent. The sample has approximately 120,000 clones, approximately 82% seen once. Sequenced: peripheral blood. This rearrangement joins TRBV6-1 to TRBJ1-2; D is ambiguous. The sequence derives from a woman in her sixties with acute or convalescent COVID-19. The CDR3 protein is CASSEGGGYGYTF. The CDR3 DNA follows: TGTGCCAGCAGTGAAGGGGGAGGCTATGGCTACACCTTC.